The sequence of this T cell receptor beta chain was determined in a study of beta chain features in type 1 diabetes. Every isolated RNA sample was fully reverse transcribed, so sequencing captured expressed TCRB transcripts. Data came from immunoSEQ multiplex PCR; TCRdb stores just in-frame clones and leaves some out. The table shows 250,000 or so clones, with 25% to 35% occurring only once. Study outcomes and limitations: Any HLA-type effect on TCRB rearrangement remained unresolved here.

Comments on this clone: Its antigen is unknown.

CDR1 is MNHNS and CDR2 is SASEGT in the germline V gene. This CDR3 is 12 amino acids long. V was pared by 5 bases and J by 5 bases, with 7 bases between. This TCR derives from a young man in good health. The sample comprised central memory CD4+ T cells from blood. The gene calls are TRBV6-1 and TRBJ1-3; D unclear. The CDR3 sequence: CASSLLRNTIYF. CDR3 coding DNA: TGTGCCAGCAGTCTTCTTAGAAACACCATATATTTT.